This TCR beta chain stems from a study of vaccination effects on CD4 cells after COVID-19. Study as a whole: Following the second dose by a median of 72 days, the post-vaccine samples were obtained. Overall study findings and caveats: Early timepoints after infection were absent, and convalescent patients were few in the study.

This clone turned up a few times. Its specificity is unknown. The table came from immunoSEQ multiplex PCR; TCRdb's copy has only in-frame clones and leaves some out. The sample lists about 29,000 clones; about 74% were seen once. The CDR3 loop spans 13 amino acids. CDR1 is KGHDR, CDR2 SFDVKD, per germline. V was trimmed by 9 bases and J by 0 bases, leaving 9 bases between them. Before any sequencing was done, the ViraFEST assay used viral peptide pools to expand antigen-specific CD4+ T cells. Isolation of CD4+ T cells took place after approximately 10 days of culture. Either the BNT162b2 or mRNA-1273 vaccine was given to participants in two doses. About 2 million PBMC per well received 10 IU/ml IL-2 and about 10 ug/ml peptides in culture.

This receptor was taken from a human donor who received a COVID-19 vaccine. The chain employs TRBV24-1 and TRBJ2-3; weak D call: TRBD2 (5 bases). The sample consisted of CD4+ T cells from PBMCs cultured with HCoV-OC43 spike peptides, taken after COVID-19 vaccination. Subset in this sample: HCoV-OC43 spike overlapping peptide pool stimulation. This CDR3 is CATESGSTDTQYF. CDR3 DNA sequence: TGTGCCACCGAGTCGGGGAGCACAGATACGCAGTATTTT.